These T cell receptor beta chains were read from a single sample in a study of OX40 agonist ivuxolimab in advanced cancers. Sequencing was performed with immunoSEQ multiplex PCR; in TCRdb, only in-frame clones are kept and a portion is missing. The data contain about 14,000 clones, about 80% of them singletons. Source: CD4+ or CD8+ T cells sorted from blood, taken in a trial of the OX40 agonist ivuxolimab. These receptors all stem from an adult with an advanced solid tumor such as melanoma, head and neck, liver or kidney cancer. CDR3s include the opening cysteine and the closing phenylalanine or tryptophan.

CDR3 protein: CASSLGGLAGYNEQFF
V gene: TRBV5-6

CDR3 protein: CASLGEGAEAFF
V gene: TRBV11-2

CDR3 protein: CASRPTTAWETQYF
V gene: TRBV6-5

CDR3 protein: CASSLAGGEQETQYF
V gene: TRBV6-1

CDR3 protein: CASNNRQGNTEAFF
V gene: TRBV6-4

CDR3 protein: CASNPRGSGNTIYF
V gene: TRBV7-8

CDR3 protein: CASGTNSYNEQFF
V gene: TRBV12-5

CDR3 protein: CASSTARTEQFF
V gene: TRBV9

CDR3 protein: CASSFPGPDTQYF
V gene: TRBV5-4

CDR3 protein: CASLGLGGYTF
V gene: TRBV9

CDR3 protein: CAISGTSPTDTQYF
V gene: TRBV10-3

CDR3 protein: CASSEGDRVGISNQPQHF
V gene: TRBV2

CDR3 protein: CASSLISGPKEETQYF
V gene: TRBV7-8

CDR3 protein: CASSERLSGTAPYEQYF
V gene: TRBV6-1

CDR3 protein: CASSLLTEAFF
V gene: TRBV11-2

CDR3 protein: CASSPGLAGLESYEQYF
V gene: TRBV28

CDR3 protein: CASSVLAGSHEQFF
V gene: TRBV2

CDR3 protein: CASSLSIIWAAMGEKLFF
V gene: TRBV27

CDR3 protein: CASSLGEGVNYGYTF
V gene: TRBV7-9

CDR3 protein: CAWEPRDGSQHF
V gene: TRBV30

CDR3 protein: CASSFGGEQYF
V gene: TRBV11-3

CDR3 protein: CASSLTVSQPQHF
V gene: TRBV7-3

CDR3 protein: CASSYVAGSNNEQFF
V gene: TRBV5-4

CDR3 protein: CASSVWGNTGELFF
V gene: TRBV9

CDR3 protein: CASGPSGVGVHEQYF
V gene: TRBV2

CDR3 protein: CAISEFREDGYTF
V gene: TRBV10-3

CDR3 protein: CASSLTSGVTGELFF
V gene: TRBV27

CDR3 protein: CSAEGGLHTEAFF
V gene: TRBV29-1

CDR3 protein: CASRDSFTGELFF
V gene: TRBV27

CDR3 protein: CASSALDHLTDTQYF
V gene: TRBV5-5

CDR3 protein: CASSYSHLTDTQYF
V gene: TRBV6-5

CDR3 protein: CASSLSPGGLYEQYF
V gene: TRBV5-1

CDR3 protein: CASSPGPSETQYF
V gene: TRBV19

CDR3 protein: CASRAGTSVSYEQYF
V gene: TRBV27

CDR3 protein: CASTEAGGLRETQYF
V gene: TRBV6-5

CDR3 protein: CASSEPFYSTDTQYF
V gene: TRBV6-1

CDR3 protein: CASSQDERETQYF
V gene: TRBV4-1

CDR3 protein: CASSVGLAGGPLSQETQYF
V gene: TRBV7-9

CDR3 protein: CASRGPSRIEKLFF
V gene: TRBV11-2

CDR3 protein: CASSLVLEGGETQYF
V gene: TRBV5-1

CDR3 protein: CASSLASGLVTEQYF
V gene: TRBV13

CDR3 protein: CASGVTAGVSYNEQFF
V gene: TRBV2

CDR3 protein: CASSGGGGETQYF
V gene: TRBV6-6

CDR3 protein: CASSLPGGSTGELFF
V gene: TRBV5-4

CDR3 protein: CASRDGAGEQYF
V gene: TRBV6-1

CDR3 protein: CASSQSLGGIQPQHF
V gene: TRBV23-1

CDR3 protein: CASELSNLGQGVSSYEQYF
V gene: TRBV7-8